This is a list of T cell receptor beta chains from one sample in a study of blood T cell repertoires in COVID-19. Sequenced by immunoSEQ multiplex PCR; TCRdb stores in-frame clones only, minus some. This sample has 350,000 to 400,000 clones, with less than 90% found just once. The sample consisted of PBMCs or T cells enriched from blood (not recorded which). The receptors here all came from a young woman who had recovered from COVID-19. The conserved cysteine and the conserved F or W are not part of the CDR3 here. Each record gives: V gene, J gene, CDR3 protein.

V: TRBV7-2; J: TRBJ2-3; CDR3: ASSRHRGGGTDTQY
V: TRBV18; J: TRBJ2-1; CDR3: ASSPARTSGSYNEQF
V: TRBV7-9; J: TRBJ1-2; CDR3: ASSLLVGEANYGYT
V: TRBV12-5; J: TRBJ2-1; CDR3: ASGFGGQGQLNEQF
V: TRBV24-1; J: TRBJ2-3; CDR3: ATSDFLSGGLDTQY
V: TRBV7-2; J: TRBJ2-1; CDR3: ASSLGARNEQF
V: TRBV5-1; J: TRBJ1-6; CDR3: ASRYGTGDSPLH
V: TRBV4-1; J: TRBJ2-1; CDR3: ASSQEVGRGLDSYNEQF
V: TRBV10-1; J: TRBJ2-3; CDR3: ASSELENTDTQY
V: TRBV5-1; J: TRBJ1-4; CDR3: ASSLVRGATNEKLF
V: TRBV6-6; J: TRBJ1-5; CDR3: ASKQGLSNQPQH
V: TRBV29-1; J: TRBJ2-1; CDR3: SARGAGGPGNEQF
V: TRBV5-1; J: TRBJ2-1; CDR3: ASSPGTDSYNEQF
V: TRBV19; J: TRBJ1-4; CDR3: ASSLTGGSEKLF
V: TRBV23-1; J: TRBJ2-7; CDR3: ASSHLTPGEQY
V: TRBV30; J: TRBJ2-7; CDR3: AWSRVGRGSYEQY
V: TRBV7-3; J: TRBJ2-1; CDR3: ASSPWVGAGAYNEQF
V: TRBV25-1; J: TRBJ1-2; CDR3: ASSDRGPYGYT
V: TRBV6-5; J: TRBJ2-7; CDR3: ASSTGLAREQY
V: TRBV11-1; J: TRBJ2-1; CDR3: ASSFKDWSYNEQF
V: TRBV5-1; J: TRBJ2-5; CDR3: ASSGSSGEETQY
V: TRBV3-1/TRBV3-2; J: TRBJ2-3; CDR3: ASSLRTSGVTDTQY
V: TRBV5-1; J: TRBJ2-3; CDR3: ASSPWRETDTQY
V: TRBV27; J: TRBJ2-7; CDR3: ASSLRASGDEQY
V: TRBV19; J: TRBJ1-4; CDR3: ASSVRATNEKLF
V: TRBV5-4; J: TRBJ2-1; CDR3: ASSPGLASYNEQF
V: TRBV9; J: TRBJ2-3; CDR3: ASSPRGGQATDTQY
V: TRBV18; J: TRBJ1-5; CDR3: ASSLFSFRDREYQPQH
V: TRBV9; J: TRBJ2-3; CDR3: ASSEGRLTDTQY
V: TRBV5-1; J: TRBJ1-2; CDR3: ASSSGQGVRDGYT
V: TRBV28; J: TRBJ2-7; CDR3: ASSLGSGEPYEQY
V: TRBV28; J: TRBJ2-1; CDR3: ASSGGGRAYDEQF
V: TRBV7-9; J: TRBJ1-6; CDR3: ASSLGGARNSPLH
V: TRBV27; J: TRBJ2-7; CDR3: ASSPGTSGAYEQY
V: TRBV5-1; J: TRBJ2-1; CDR3: ASSKEDRGFYNEQF
V: TRBV6-5; J: TRBJ2-7; CDR3: ASSYTLTGQNYEQY
V: TRBV27; J: TRBJ2-3; CDR3: ASSFSGGGDTQY
V: TRBV2; J: TRBJ1-4; CDR3: ASRKQGTNEKLF
V: TRBV6-2/TRBV6-3; J: TRBJ1-4; CDR3: ASSQDRGLGTNEKLF
V: TRBV19; J: TRBJ1-2; CDR3: ASSIEARVSGYT
V: TRBV15; J: TRBJ2-6; CDR3: ATSREAGSSGANVLT
V: TRBV7-9; J: TRBJ1-1; CDR3: ASSLGSGGKNTEAF
V: TRBV4-1; J: TRBJ2-3; CDR3: ASSPSRGQVGDTQY
V: TRBV14; J: TRBJ1-6; CDR3: ASSYLGGAPLH
V: TRBV2; J: TRBJ2-5; CDR3: ASRVSGGQETQY
V: TRBV3-1/TRBV3-2; J: TRBJ1-3; CDR3: ASSQGGTDSGNTIY
V: TRBV29-1; J: TRBJ2-2; CDR3: SVGGLPDGELF
V: TRBV19; J: TRBJ2-7; CDR3: ASSGTSGPYEQY
V: TRBV2; J: TRBJ1-3; CDR3: ASSEGRFGNTIY
V: TRBV7-2; J: TRBJ1-1; CDR3: ASSERQGRRTEAF
V: TRBV7-4; J: TRBJ1-5; CDR3: ASSLADRDGDSNQPQH
V: TRBV11-2; J: TRBJ2-7; CDR3: ASSSRTSGGNWEQY
V: TRBV14; J: TRBJ2-7; CDR3: ASSSRGGSYEQY
V: TRBV27; J: TRBJ2-7; CDR3: ASSLWASGSSEQY
V: TRBV7-9; J: TRBJ2-7; CDR3: ASSLVGGVGTYEQY
V: TRBV10-3; J: TRBJ1-2; CDR3: AISESRERGYT
V: TRBV28; J: TRBJ2-4; CDR3: ASTGGGPIAKNIQY
V: TRBV3-1/TRBV3-2; J: TRBJ2-7; CDR3: ASSQEAFSYEQY
V: TRBV18; J: TRBJ1-1; CDR3: ASSPSTGDGTEAF